The entry below describes one T cell receptor beta chain. Its cognate antigen is unknown. This sample is drawn from a study of Graves' ophthalmopathy and Graves' hyperthyroidism. Overall study context: Peripheral blood (taken before any treatment) was collected at initial diagnosis. Study findings and constraints: Both an approximately 70% sensitivity and an approximately 76% specificity characterized the model's predictions of ophthalmopathy progression.

Trimming shortened V by 4 bases and J by 0 bases, and 7 bases separated the two germline ends. CDR1 is SQVTM, CDR2 ANQGSEA, per germline. The CDR3 extends over 13 amino acids. For repertoire sequencing, the TCR beta CDR3 regions were amplified from RNA transcripts. First-round RT-PCR used HTBI primers; second-round multiplex PCR followed. TCRdb re-called the multiplex PCR reads through MiXCR, storing one row per CDR3 protein. The table includes some 520,000 distinct CDR3 sequences, 13% to 15% detected once. V usage is TRBV29-1 and J usage is TRBJ2-1; D call uncertain. This receptor was identified in a young woman with Graves' ophthalmopathy. The specimen was blood. The CDR3 DNA reads TGCAGCGTTGTTCCTAGCTCCTACAATGAGCAGTTCTTC. This sequence encodes CSVVPSSYNEQFF.